This T cell receptor (beta chain) was identified in a study of regulatory T cells in long-lasting Graves disease. Study results and caveats: When disease was persistent, TRBV28, TRBJ1-2 and TRBJ2-5 were the favored segments.

This clonotype was detected many times. Its matching antigen is unknown. Germline V gene lookup returns CDR1 MNHGY and CDR2 SVAAGI. V was clipped by 4 bases and J by 4 bases, with 13 bases between them. The CDR3 runs to 14 residues. Time point denoted: persistent/refractory GD, antithyroid drugs over 5 years with positive TRAb. After RNA was extracted from PBMCs, the TCR library was made from it. Construction of the TCR beta libraries employed iRepertoire HTBI primers in conjunction with Arm-PCR of CDR3 regions. TCRdb ran MiXCR on the multiplex PCR reads and lists one entry per CDR3 protein. The sample carries about 660,000 distinct CDR3 sequences, around 30% recorded once.

This clonotype was sampled from a female donor with Graves disease. This chain joins TRBV6-9 and TRBJ2-5, with a weak D call TRBD1 (5 bases). Sequenced here: peripheral blood mononuclear cells (PBMCs), sampled when the disease was refractory, from a patient treated with antithyroid drugs. CDR3 nucleotides: TGTGCCAGCAGTTTACAGGCTACGGCAGAGACCCAGTACTTC. It encodes CASSLQATAETQYF.